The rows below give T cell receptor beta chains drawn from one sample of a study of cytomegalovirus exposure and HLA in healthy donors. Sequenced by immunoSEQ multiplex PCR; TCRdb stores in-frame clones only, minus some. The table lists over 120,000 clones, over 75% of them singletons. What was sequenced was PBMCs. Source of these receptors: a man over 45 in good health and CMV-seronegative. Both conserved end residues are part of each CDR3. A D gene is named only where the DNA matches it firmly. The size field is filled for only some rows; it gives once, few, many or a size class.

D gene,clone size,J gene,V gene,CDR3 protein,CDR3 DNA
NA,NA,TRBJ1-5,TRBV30,CAWSVTGQGQPQHF,TGTGCCTGGAGTGTAACAGGGCAGGGGCAGCCCCAGCATTTT
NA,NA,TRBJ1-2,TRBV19,CASSNRTPPSSNDYGYTF,TGTGCCAGTAGTAACCGGACACCCCCATCGAGTAATGACTATGGCTACACCTTC
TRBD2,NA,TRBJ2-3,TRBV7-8,CASSGDGTSGRTDTQYF,TGTGCCAGCAGCGGGGACGGGACTAGCGGACGCACAGATACGCAGTATTTT
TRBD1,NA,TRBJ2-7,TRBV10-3,CAIRSSDRGYEQYF,TGTGCCATCAGGAGCTCGGACAGGGGGTACGAGCAGTACTTC
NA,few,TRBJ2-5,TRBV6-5,CASSRTRETQYF,TGTGCCAGCAGCAGAACTAGAGAGACCCAGTACTTC
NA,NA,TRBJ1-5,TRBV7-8,CASTPWGGSNQPQHF,TGTGCCAGCACCCCATGGGGAGGAAGCAATCAGCCCCAGCATTTT
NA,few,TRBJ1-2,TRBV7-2,CASSLAGAPIPDGYTF,TGTGCCAGCAGCTTAGCGGGGGCGCCGATTCCCGATGGCTACACCTTC
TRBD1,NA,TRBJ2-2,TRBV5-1,CASSLRQGAGELFF,TGCGCCAGCAGCTTGCGGCAGGGGGCCGGGGAGCTGTTTTTT
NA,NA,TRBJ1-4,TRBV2,CAGQTERNEKLFF,TGTGCCGGACAGACGGAGCGGAATGAAAAACTGTTTTTT
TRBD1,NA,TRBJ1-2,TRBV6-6,CASSRGQEIYGYTF,TGTGCCAGCAGCAGGGGACAGGAAATCTATGGCTACACCTTC
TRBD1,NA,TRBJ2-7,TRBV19,CASSIQGAPYEQYF,TGTGCCAGTAGTATTCAGGGGGCTCCCTACGAGCAGTACTTC
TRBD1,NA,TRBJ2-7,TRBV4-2,CASRTGDEQYF,TGTGCCAGCAGGACAGGGGACGAGCAGTACTTC